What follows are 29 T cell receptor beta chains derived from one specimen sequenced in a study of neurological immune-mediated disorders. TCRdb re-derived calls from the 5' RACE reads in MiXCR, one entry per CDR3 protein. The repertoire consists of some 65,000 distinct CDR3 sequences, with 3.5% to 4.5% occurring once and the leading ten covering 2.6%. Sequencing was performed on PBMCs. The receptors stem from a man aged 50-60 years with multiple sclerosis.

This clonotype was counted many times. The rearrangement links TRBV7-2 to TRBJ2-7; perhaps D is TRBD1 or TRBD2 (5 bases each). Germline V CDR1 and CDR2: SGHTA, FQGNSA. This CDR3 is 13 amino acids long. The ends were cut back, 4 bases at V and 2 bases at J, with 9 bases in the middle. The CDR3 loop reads CASSWDGAYEQYF. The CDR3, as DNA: TGTGCCAGCAGCTGGGACGGCGCCTACGAGCAGTACTTC.

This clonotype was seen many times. CDR3 sequence (DNA): TGCGCCAGCAGCTGGGACAGGGGCTACGAGCAGTACTTC. It encodes CASSWDRGYEQYF. The chain is built from TRBV5-1 and TRBJ2-7; 10 bases are shared with TRBD1. This CDR3 has 13 amino acids. The germline V gene encodes CDR1 SGHRS and CDR2 YFSETQ. V lost 3 bases to trimming and J lost 3 bases; unmatched junction nucleotides: 0. Full variable domain (rest looked up from reference TRBV5-1 and TRBJ2-7): KAGVTQTPRYLIKTRGQQVTLSCSPISGHRSVSWYQQTPGQGLQFLFEYFSETQRNKGNFPGRFSGRQFSNSRSEMNVSTLELGDSALYLCASSWDRGYEQYFGPGTRLTVT.

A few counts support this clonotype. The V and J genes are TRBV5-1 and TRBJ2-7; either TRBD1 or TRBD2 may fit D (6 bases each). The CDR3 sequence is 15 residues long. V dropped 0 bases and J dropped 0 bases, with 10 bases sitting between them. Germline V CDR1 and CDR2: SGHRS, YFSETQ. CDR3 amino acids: CASSLERGHSYEQYF. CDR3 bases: TGCGCCAGCAGCTTGGAACGGGGGCACTCCTACGAGCAGTACTTC. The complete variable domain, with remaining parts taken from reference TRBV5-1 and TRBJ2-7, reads KAGVTQTPRYLIKTRGQQVTLSCSPISGHRSVSWYQQTPGQGLQFLFEYFSETQRNKGNFPGRFSGRQFSNSRSEMNVSTLELGDSALYLCASSLERGHSYEQYFGPGTRLTVT.

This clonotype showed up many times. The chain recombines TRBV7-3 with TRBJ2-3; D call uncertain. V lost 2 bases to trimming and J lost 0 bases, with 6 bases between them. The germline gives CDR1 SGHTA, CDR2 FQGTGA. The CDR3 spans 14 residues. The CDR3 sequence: CASSLYGSTDTQYF. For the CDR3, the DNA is TGTGCCAGCAGCTTATATGGGAGCACAGATACGCAGTATTTT.

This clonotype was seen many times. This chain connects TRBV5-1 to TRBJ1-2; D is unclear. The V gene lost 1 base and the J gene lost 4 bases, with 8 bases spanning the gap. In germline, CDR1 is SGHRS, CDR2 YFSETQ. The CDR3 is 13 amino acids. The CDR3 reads CASSLRGLYGYTF. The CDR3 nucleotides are TGCGCCAGCAGCTTGAGAGGCCTCTATGGCTACACCTTC.

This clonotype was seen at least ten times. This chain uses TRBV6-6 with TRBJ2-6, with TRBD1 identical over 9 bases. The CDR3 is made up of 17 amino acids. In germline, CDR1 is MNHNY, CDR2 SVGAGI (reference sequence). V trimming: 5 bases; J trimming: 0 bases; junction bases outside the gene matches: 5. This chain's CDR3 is CASSPGTGFSGANVLTF. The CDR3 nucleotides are TGTGCCAGCAGTCCCGGGACAGGGTTCTCTGGGGCCAACGTCCTGACTTTC.

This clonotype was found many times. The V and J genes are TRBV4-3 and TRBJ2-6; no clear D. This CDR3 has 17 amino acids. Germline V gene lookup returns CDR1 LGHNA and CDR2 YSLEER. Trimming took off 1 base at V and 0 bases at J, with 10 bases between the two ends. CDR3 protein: CASSQGAINSGANVLTF. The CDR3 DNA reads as TGCGCCAGCAGCCAAGGGGCCATCAACTCTGGGGCCAACGTCCTGACTTTC.

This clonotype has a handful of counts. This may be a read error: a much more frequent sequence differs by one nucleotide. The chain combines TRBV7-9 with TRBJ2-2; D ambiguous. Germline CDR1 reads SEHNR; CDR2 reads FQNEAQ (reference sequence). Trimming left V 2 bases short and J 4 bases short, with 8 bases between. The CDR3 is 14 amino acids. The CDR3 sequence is CASSLSKGTGELFF. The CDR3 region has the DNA TGTGCCAGCAGCTTATCAAAGGGCACCGGGGAGCTGTTTTTT.

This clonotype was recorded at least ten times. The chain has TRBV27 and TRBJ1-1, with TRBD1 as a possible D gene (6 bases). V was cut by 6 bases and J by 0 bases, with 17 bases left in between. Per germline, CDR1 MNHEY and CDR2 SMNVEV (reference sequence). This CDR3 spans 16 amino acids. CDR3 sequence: CASRGLGGRLNTEAFF. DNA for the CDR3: TGTGCCAGCAGGGGTTTGGGGGGGCGGTTGAACACTGAAGCTTTCTTT.

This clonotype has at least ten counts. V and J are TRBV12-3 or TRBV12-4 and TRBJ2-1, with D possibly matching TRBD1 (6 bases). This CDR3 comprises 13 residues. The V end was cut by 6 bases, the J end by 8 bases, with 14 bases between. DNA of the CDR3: TGTGCCAGCAGAAAGGACAGCGTCGATGAGCAGTTCTTC. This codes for CASRKDSVDEQFF.

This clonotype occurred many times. CDR3 residues: CASSYSQGWPLHF. In DNA, the CDR3 is TGTGCCAGCAGTTACTCTCAGGGGTGGCCCCTCCACTTT. The chain carries TRBV6-5 and TRBJ1-6; D possibly corresponds to TRBD1 (6 bases). Per germline, CDR1 MNHEY and CDR2 SVGAGI. The CDR3 runs 13 residues. Trimming took 0 bases from V and 13 from J, leaving 10 bases between them.

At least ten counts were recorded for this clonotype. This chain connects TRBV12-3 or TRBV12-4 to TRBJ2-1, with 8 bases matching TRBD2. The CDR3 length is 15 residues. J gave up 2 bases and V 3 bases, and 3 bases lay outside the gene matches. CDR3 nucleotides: TGTGCCAGCAGTTTCTGGCGGGGGGCCTACAATGAGCAGTTCTTC. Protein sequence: CASSFWRGAYNEQFF.

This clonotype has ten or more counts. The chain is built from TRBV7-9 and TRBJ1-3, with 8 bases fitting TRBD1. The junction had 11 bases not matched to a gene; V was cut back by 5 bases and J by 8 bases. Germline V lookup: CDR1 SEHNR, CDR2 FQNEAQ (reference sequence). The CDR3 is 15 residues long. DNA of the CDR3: TGTGCCAGCAGCAAGGACAGGGATAGTTTCGACACCATATATTTT. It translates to CASSKDRDSFDTIYF.

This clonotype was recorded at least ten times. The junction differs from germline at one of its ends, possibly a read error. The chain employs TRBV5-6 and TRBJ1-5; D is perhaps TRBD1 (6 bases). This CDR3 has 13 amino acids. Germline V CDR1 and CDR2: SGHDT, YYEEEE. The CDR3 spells CASSPNGGQPQNF. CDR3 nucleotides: TGTGCCAGCAGCCCTAATGGGGGGCAGCCCCAGAATTTT. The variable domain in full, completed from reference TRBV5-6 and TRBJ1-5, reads DAGVTQSPTHLIKTRGQQVTLRCSPKSGHDTVSWYQQALGQGPQFIFQYYEEEERQRGNFPDRFSGHQFPNYSSELNVNALLLGDSALYLCASSPNGGQPQNFGDGTRLSIL.

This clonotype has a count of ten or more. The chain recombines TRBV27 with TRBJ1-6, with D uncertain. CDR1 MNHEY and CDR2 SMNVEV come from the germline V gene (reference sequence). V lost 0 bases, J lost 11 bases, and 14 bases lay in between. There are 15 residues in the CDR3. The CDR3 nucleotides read TGTGCCAGCAGTTTATCCTTTCTATCGTCACCACCCCTCCACTTT. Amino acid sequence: CASSLSFLSSPPLHF.

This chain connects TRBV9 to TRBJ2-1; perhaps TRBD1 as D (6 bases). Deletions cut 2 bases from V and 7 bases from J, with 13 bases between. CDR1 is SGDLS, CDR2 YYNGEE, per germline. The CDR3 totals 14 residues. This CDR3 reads CASSVGGQPNEQFF. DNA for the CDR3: TGTGCCAGCAGCGTGGGTGGACAGCCAAATGAGCAGTTCTTC.

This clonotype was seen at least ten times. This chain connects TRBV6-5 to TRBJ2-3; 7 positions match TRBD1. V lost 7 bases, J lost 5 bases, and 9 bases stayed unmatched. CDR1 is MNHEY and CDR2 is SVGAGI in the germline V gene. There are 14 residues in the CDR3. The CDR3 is CASNVDRVGDTQYF. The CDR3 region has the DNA TGTGCCAGCAACGTCGACAGGGTAGGAGATACGCAGTATTTT.

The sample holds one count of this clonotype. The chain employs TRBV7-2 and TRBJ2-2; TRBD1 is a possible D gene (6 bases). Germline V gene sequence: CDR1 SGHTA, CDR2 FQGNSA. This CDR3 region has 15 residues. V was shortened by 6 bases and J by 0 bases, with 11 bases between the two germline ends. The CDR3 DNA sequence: TGTGCCAGCAGTATCGGACAGCCGAACACCGGGGAGCTGTTTTTT. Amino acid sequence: CASSIGQPNTGELFF.

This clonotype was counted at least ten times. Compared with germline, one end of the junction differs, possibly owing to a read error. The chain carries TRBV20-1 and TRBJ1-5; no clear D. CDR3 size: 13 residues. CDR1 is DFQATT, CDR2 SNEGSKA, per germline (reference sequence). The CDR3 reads CSASKEQFKPQNF. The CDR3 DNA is TGCAGTGCTAGTAAGGAACAGTTCAAGCCCCAGAATTTT.

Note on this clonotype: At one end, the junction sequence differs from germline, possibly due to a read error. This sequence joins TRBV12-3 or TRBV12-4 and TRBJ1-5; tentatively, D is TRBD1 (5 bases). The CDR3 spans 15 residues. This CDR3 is CASTPRGWGGQPQNF. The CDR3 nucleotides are TGTGCCAGCACCCCCCGGGGTTGGGGGGGTCAGCCCCAGAATTTT.

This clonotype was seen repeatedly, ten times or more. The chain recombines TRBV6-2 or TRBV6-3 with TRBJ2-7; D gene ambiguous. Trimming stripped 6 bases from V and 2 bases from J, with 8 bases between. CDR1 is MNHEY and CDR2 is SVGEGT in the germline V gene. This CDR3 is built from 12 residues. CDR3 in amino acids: CASSGRAYEQYF. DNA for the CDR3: TGTGCCAGCAGCGGACGTGCCTACGAGCAGTACTTC.

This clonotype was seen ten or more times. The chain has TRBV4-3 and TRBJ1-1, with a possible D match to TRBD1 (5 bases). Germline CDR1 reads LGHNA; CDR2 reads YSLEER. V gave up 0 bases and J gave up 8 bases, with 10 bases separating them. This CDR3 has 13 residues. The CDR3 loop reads CASSQDVSGEAFF. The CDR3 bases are TGCGCCAGCAGCCAAGATGTATCAGGGGAAGCTTTCTTT.

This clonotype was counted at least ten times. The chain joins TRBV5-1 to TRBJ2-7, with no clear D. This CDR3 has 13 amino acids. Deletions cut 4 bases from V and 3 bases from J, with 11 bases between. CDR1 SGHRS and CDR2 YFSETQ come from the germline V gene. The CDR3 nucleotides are TGCGCCAGCAGCGCGGCAGGCCGCTACGAGCAGTACTTC. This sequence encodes CASSAAGRYEQYF.

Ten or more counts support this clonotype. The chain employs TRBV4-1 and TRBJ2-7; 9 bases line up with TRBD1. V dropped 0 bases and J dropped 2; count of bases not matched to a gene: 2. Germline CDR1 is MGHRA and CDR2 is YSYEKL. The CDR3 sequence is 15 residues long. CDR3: CASSQEGQGPYEQYV. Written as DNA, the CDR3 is TGCGCCAGCAGCCAAGAGGGACAGGGACCCTACGAGCAGTACGTC.

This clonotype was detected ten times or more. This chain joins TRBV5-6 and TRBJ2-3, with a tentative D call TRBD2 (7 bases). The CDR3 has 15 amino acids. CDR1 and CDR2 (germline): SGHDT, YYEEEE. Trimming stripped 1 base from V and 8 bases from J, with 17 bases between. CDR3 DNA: TGTGCCAGCAGCTTGTTCGGGGGGCCCATACTTACGCAGTATTTT. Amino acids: CASSLFGGPILTQYF.

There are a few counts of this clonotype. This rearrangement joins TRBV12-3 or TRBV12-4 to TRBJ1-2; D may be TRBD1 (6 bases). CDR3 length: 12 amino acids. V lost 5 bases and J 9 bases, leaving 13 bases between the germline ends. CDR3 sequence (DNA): TGTGCCAGCAGTAGACCGGGACACCGCTACACCTTC. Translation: CASSRPGHRYTF.

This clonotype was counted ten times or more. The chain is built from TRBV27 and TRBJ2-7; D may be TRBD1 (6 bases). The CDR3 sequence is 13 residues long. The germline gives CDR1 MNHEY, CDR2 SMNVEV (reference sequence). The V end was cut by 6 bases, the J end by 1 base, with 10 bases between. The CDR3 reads CASSHGQSYEQYV. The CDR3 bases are TGTGCCAGCAGCCATGGACAGTCCTACGAGCAGTACGTC.

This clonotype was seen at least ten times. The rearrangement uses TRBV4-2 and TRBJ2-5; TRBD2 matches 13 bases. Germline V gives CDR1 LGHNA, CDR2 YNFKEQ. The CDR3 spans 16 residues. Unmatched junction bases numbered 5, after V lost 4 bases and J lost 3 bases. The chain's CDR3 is CASSRTSGGVEETQYF. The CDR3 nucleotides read TGTGCCAGCAGCCGGACTAGCGGGGGTGTAGAAGAGACCCAGTACTTC.

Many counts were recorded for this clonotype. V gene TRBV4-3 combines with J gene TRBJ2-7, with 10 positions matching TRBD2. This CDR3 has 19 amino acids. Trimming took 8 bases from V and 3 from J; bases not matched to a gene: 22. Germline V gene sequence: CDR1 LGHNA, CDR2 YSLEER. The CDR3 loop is CASGGGVLGGTSENYEQYF. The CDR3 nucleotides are TGCGCCAGCGGTGGTGGTGTCCTCGGGGGGACTAGCGAGAACTACGAGCAGTACTTC.